The T cell receptor (beta chain) described here comes from a study of cytomegalovirus exposure and HLA in healthy donors. Overall study findings and caveats: The study listed 150 to 200 cytomegalovirus-associated TCR beta chains. Most observed TCR sequences were rare, whereas some public TCRs were detected in many donors.

Comment on this clone: What it binds is unknown.

Germline V gene data show CDR1 as SGDLS and CDR2 as YYNGEE. The J segment lost 4 bases and the V segment lost 3 bases, leaving 13 bases of the junction unmatched. The CDR3 loop spans 17 amino acids. Profiled with immunoSEQ multiplex PCR; TCRdb holds only in-frame clones, not every one. The sample yields roughly 200,000 clones, more than 75% seen once. This clonotype was sampled from a man aged 25-40 years in good health and CMV-seropositive. Source material: PBMCs. The V call is TRBV9, the J call TRBJ2-7; TRBD1 aligns across 10 bases. The CDR3 DNA is TGTGCCAGCAGCGGACAGGGGGCCGCTACGAGTTGGTACGAGCAGTACTTC. Protein sequence: CASSGQGAATSWYEQYF.